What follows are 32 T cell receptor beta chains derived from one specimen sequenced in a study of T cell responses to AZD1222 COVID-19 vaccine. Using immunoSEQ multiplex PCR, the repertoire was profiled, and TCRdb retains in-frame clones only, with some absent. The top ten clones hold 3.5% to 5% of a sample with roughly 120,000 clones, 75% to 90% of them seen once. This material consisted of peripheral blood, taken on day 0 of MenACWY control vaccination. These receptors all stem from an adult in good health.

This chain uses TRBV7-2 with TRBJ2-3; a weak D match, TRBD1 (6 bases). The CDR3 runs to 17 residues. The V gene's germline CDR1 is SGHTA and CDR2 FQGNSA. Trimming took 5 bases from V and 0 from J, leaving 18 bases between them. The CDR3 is CASSPGTGRGSTDTQYF. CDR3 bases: TGTGCCAGCAGCCCCGGAACGGGCAGGGGAAGCACAGATACGCAGTATTTT.

CDR3 sequence (DNA): TGTGCCAGCAGCCAACGGGAGTATTCACCCCTCCACTTT. This translates into CASSQREYSPLHF. This sequence joins TRBV7-9 and TRBJ1-6; no clear D gene. The CDR3 totals 13 residues. Germline V gene data show CDR1 as SEHNR and CDR2 as FQNEAQ (reference sequence). V was pared by 5 bases and J by 8 bases, with 10 bases between.

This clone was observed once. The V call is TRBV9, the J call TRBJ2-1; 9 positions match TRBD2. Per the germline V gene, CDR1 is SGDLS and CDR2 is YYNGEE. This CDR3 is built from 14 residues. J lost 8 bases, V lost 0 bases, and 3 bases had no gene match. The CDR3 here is CASSVEGTSYEQFF. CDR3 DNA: TGTGCCAGCAGCGTAGAAGGGACTAGCTATGAGCAGTTCTTC.

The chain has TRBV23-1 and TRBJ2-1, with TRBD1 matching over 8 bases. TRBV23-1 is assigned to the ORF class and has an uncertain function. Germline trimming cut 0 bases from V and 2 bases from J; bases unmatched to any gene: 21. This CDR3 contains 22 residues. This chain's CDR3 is CASSQSLEEGQGPPSPYNEQFF. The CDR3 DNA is TGCGCCAGCAGTCAATCGTTAGAGGAAGGACAGGGCCCTCCTTCCCCCTACAATGAGCAGTTCTTC.

The CDR3 reads CASKRLNTEAFF. The CDR3 coding sequence is TGTGCCAGCAAAAGGTTGAACACTGAAGCTTTCTTT. The V and J genes are TRBV6-5 and TRBJ1-1; D uncertain. Germline V gives CDR1 MNHEY, CDR2 SVGAGI. The V and J ends lost 7 bases and 0 bases respectively, with 6 bases between them. This CDR3 is 12 amino acids long.

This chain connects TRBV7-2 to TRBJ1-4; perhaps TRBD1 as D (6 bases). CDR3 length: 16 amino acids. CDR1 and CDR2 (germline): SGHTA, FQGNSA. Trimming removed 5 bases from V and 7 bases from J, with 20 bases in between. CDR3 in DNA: TGTGCCAGCAGCCCGGCCCCAGGGGACGGGGGTGAAAAACTGTTTTTT. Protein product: CASSPAPGDGGEKLFF. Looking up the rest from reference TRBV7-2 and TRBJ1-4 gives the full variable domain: GAGVSQSPSNKVTEKGKDVELRCDPISGHTALYWYRQSLGQGLEFLIYFQGNSAPDKSGLPSDRFSAERTGGSVSTLTIQRTQQEDSAVYLCASSPAPGDGGEKLFFGSGTQLSVL.

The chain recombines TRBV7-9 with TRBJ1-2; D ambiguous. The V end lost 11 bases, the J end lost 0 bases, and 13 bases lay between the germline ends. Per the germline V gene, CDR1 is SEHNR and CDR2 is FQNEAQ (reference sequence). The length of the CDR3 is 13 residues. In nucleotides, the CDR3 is TGTGCCGGCCAAACGGCAGCTAACTATGGCTACACCTTC. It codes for CAGQTAANYGYTF. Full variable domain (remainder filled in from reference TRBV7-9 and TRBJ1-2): DTGVSQNPRHKITKRGQNVTFRCDPISEHNRLYWYRQTLGQGPEFLTYFQNEAQLEKSRLLSDRFSAERPKGSFSTLEIQRTEQGDSAMYLCAGQTAANYGYTFGSGTRLTVV.

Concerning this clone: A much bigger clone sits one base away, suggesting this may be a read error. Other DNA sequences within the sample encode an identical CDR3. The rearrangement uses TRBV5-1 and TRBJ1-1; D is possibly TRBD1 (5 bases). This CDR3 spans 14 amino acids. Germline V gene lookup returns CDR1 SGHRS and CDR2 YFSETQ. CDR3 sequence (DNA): TGCGCCAGTAGCTTTGGGGGATATCGGACTGAAGCTTTCTTT. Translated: CASSFGGYRTEAFF.

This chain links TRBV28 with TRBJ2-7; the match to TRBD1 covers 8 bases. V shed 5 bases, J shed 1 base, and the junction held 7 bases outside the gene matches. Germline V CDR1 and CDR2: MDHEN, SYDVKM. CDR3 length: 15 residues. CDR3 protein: CASSDRGTRSYEQYF. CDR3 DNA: TGTGCCAGCAGTGACAGGGGAACGAGATCCTACGAGCAGTACTTC.

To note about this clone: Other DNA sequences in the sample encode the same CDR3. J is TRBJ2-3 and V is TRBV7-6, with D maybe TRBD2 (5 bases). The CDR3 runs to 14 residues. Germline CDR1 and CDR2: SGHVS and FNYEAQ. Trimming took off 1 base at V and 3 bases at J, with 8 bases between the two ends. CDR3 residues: CASSLVGETDTQYF. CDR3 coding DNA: TGTGCCAGCAGCTTAGTCGGGGAAACAGATACGCAGTATTTT.

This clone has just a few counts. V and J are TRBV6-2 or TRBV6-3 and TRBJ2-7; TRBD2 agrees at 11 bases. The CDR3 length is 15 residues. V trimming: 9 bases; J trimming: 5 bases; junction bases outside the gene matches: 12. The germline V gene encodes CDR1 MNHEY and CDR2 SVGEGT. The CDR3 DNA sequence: TGTGCCAGTAGACCTGCCGGTAGCGGGGGGGACGAGCAGTACTTC. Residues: CASRPAGSGGDEQYF.

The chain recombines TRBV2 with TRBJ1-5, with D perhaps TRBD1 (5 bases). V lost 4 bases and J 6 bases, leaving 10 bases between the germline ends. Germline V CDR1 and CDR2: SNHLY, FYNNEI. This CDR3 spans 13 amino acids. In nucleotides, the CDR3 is TGTGCCAGCAGTGGGGGACCGGGTCAGCCCCAGCATTTT. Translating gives CASSGGPGQPQHF.

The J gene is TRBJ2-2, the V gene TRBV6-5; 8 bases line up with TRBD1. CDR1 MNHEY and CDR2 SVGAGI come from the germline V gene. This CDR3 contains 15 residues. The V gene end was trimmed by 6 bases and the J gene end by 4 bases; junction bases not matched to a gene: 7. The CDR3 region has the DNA TGTGCCAGCAGGCCCACAGGGGGGAGCACCGGGGAGCTGTTTTTT. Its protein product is CASRPTGGSTGELFF.

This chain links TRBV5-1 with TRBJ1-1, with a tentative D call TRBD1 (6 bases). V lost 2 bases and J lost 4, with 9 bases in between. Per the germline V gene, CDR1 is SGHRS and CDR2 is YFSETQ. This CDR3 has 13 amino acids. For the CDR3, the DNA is TGCGCCAGCAGCTTTACAGGGCCCACTGAAGCTTTCTTT. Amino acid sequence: CASSFTGPTEAFF.

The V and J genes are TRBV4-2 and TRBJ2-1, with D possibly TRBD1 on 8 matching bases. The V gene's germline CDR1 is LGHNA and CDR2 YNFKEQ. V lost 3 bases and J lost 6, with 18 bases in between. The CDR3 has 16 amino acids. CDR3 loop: CASSQRGGTGGNEQFF. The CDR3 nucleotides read TGTGCCAGCAGCCAGAGGGGGGGCACAGGGGGCAATGAGCAGTTCTTC.

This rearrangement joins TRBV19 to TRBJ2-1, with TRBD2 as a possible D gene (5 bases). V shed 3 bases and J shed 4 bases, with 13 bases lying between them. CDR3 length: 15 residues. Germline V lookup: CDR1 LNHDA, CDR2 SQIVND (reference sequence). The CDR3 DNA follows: TGTGCCAGTAGTATTCCGAGGGCCAGTTACAATGAGCAGTTCTTC. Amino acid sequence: CASSIPRASYNEQFF.

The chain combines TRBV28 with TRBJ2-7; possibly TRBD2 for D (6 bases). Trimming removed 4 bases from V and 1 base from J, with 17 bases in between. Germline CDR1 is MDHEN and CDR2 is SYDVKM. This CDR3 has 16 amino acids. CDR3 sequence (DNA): TGTGCCAGCAGTTGGTTCGGGGGAGGAAGGTCCTACGAGCAGTACTTC. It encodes CASSWFGGGRSYEQYF.

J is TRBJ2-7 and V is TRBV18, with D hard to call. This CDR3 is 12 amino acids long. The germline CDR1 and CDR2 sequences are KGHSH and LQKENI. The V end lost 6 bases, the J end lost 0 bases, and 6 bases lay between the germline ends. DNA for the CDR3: TGTGCCAGCTCTCTCCTCTCCTACGAGCAGTACTTC. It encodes CASSLLSYEQYF.

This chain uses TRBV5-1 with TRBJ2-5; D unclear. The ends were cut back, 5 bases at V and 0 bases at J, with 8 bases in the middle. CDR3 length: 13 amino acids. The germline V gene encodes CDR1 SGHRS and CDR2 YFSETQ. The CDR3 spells CASRLQNQETQYF. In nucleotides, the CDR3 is TGCGCCAGCAGGCTGCAGAACCAAGAGACCCAGTACTTC.

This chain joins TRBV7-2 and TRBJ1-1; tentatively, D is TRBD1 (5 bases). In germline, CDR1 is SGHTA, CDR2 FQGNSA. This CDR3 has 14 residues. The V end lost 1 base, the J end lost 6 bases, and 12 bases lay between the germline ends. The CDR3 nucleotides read TGTGCCAGCAGCTTAGATAGCGGGGGGGCTGAAGCTTTCTTT. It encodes CASSLDSGGAEAFF.

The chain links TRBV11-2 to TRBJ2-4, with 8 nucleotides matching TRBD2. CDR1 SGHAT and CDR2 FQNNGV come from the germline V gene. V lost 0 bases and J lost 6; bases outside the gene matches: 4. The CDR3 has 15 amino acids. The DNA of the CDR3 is TGTGCCAGCAGCTTAGAGACTAGCGTCGGAAACATTCAGTACTTC. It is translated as CASSLETSVGNIQYF.

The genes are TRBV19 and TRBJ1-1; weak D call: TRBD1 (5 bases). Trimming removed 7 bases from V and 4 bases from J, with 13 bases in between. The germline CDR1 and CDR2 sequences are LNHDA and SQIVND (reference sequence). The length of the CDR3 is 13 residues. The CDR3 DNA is TGTGCCAGTAAATCCCAGGGACCCACTGAAGCTTTCTTT. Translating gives CASKSQGPTEAFF.

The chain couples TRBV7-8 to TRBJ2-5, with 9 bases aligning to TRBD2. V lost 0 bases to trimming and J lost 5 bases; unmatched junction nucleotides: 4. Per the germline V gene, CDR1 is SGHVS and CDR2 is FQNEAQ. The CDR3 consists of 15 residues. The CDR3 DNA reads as TGTGCCAGCAGCTTAGCGCTAGCGGGGCGGGAGACCCAGTACTTC. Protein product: CASSLALAGRETQYF.

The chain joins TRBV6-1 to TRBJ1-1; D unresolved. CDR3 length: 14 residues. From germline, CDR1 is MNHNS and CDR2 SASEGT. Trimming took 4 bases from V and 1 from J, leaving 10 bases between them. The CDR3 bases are TGTGCCAGCAGTGGAGCCCCCAAGAACACTGAAGCTTTCTTT. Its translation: CASSGAPKNTEAFF.

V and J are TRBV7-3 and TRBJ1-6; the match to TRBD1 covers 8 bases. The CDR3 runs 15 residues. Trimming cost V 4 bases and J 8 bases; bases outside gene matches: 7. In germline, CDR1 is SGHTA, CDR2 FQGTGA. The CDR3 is CASSSQGGIDSPLHF. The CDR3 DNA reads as TGTGCCAGCAGCTCACAGGGGGGGATTGATTCACCCCTCCACTTT.

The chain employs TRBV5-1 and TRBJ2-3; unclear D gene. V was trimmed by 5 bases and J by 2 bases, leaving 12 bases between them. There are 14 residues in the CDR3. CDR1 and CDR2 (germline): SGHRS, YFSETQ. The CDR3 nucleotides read TGCGCCAGCAGATCAGACGTCCTCACAGATACGCAGTATTTT. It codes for CASRSDVLTDTQYF.

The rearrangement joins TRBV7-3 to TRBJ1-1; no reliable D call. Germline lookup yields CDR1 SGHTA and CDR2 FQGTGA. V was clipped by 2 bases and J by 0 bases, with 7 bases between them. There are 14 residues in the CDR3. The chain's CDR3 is CASSLGALNTEAFF. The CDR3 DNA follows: TGTGCCAGCAGCTTAGGAGCCTTGAACACTGAAGCTTTCTTT.

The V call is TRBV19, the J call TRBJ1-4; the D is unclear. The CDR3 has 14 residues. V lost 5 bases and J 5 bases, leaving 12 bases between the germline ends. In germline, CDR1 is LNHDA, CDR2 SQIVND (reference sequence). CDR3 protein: CASSRAPPNEKLFF. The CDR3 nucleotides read TGTGCCAGTAGTCGCGCCCCTCCCAATGAAAAACTGTTTTTT.

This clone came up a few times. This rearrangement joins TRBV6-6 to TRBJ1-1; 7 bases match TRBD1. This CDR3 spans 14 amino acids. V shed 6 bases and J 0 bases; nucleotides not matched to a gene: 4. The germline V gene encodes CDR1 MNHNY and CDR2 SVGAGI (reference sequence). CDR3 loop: CASRDRVLNTEAFF. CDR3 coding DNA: TGTGCCAGCAGAGACAGGGTGCTGAACACTGAAGCTTTCTTT.

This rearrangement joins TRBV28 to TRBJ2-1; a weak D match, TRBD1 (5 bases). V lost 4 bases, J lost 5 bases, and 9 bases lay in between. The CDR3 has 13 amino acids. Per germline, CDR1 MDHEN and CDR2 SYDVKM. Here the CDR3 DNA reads TGTGCCAGCAGTTCGGACACCGACAATGAGCAGTTCTTC. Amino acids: CASSSDTDNEQFF. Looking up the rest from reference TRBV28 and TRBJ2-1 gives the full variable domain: DVKVTQSSRYLVKRTGEKVFLECVQDMDHENMFWYRQDPGLGLRLIYFSYDVKMKEKGDIPEGYSVSREKKERFSLILESASTNQTSMYLCASSSDTDNEQFFGPGTRLTVL.

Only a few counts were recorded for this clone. DNA for the CDR3: TGTGCCAGCAGTGAGCCGACAGGGAGGGGGACCTTC. Translated, it gives CASSEPTGRGTF. The V gene is TRBV2, the J gene TRBJ1-2; 7 nucleotides match TRBD1. From germline, CDR1 is SNHLY and CDR2 FYNNEI. The CDR3 has 12 amino acids. Trimming took 3 bases from V and 14 from J; bases not matched to a gene: 9.

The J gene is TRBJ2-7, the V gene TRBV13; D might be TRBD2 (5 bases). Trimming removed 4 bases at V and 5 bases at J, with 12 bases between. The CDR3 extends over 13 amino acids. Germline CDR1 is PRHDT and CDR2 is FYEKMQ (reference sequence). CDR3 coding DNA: TGTGCCAGCAGCTCCAGGTCGCGGGACGAGCAGTACTTC. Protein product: CASSSRSRDEQYF.